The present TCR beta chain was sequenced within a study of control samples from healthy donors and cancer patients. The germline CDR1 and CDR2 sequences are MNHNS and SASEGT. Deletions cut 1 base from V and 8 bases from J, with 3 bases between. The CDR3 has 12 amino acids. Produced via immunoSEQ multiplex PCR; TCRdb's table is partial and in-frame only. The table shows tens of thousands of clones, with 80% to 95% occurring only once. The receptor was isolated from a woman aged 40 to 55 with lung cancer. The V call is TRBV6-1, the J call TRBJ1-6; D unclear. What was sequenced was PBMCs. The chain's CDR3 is CASSEGDSPLHF. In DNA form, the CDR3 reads TGTGCCAGCAGTGAAGGGGATTCACCCCTCCACTTT.